Detailed here is one T cell receptor beta chain. Clones were sequenced by immunoSEQ multiplex PCR, and TCRdb holds only the in-frame ones, with some missing. The data contain about 100,000 clones, more than 70% of them singletons. This sample was included in a study of blood T cell repertoires in COVID-19. The CDR3 covers 14 residues. Germline CDR1 reads MDHEN; CDR2 reads SYDVKM. V was clipped by 6 bases and J by 8 bases; unmatched bases: 6. The rearrangement uses TRBV28 and TRBJ1-4; 10 positions agree with TRBD1. The sequence derives from a man aged 35-49 years with active or convalescent COVID-19. Sequenced material: peripheral blood. CDR3 region: CASRGDRGYEKLFF. The CDR3 DNA sequence: TGTGCCAGCAGGGGGGACAGGGGTTACGAAAAACTGTTTTTT.